Sequencing of this T cell receptor beta chain was carried out in a study of blood T cells in healthy people across ages. The second PCR ran roughly 7 to 12 cycles with a sample-barcoded 5' primer and J-beta primers. Every cDNA was tagged by a template-switch adaptor with 12 random nucleotides. TCRdb redid the calling of the 5' RACE reads with MiXCR, one entry per CDR3 protein. The sample carries around 400,000 distinct CDR3 sequences, more than 45% recorded once. This receptor was identified in a man aged 60 to 75 in good health. Sequencing was carried out using blood.

The CDR3 reads CASVESGLDTQYF. The CDR3 bases are TGTGCCAGCGTAGAATCCGGACTAGATACGCAGTATTTT. V gene TRBV28 combines with J gene TRBJ2-3; TRBD2 is a possible D gene (5 bases). With 8 bases removed from V and 5 bases from J, the gap between germline ends came to 14 bases. This CDR3 has 13 amino acids. Germline V gives CDR1 MDHEN, CDR2 SYDVKM.